The rows below give T cell receptor beta chains drawn from one sample of a study of monozygotic twins with inflammatory bowel disease. With the 5' RACE reads reprocessed, TCRdb shows one record per CDR3 protein and no DNA. The listing contains tens of thousands of distinct CDR3 sequences. Sequences were obtained from blood. The receptor source for this set is a human donor with ulcerative colitis or Crohn's disease, or a healthy co-twin of an affected twin (not recorded which). The CDR3 runs from the conserved cysteine through the conserved F or W. Each record gives: J gene, V gene, CDR3 protein.

TRBJ1-1,TRBV5-1,CASSLYLQTQGTEAFF
TRBJ2-3,TRBV11-2,CASSFSRGADTQYF
TRBJ2-1,TRBV12-3/TRBV12-4,CASSLSWVNEQFF
TRBJ1-5,TRBV5-8,CASSLAGVVNQPQHF
TRBJ2-1,TRBV20-1,CSQGAGGPYNEQFF
TRBJ1-5,TRBV15,CATSPRTGNQPQHF
TRBJ2-2,TRBV6-5,CASSYGASRGTTGELFF
TRBJ1-2,TRBV5-5,CASSPDDTSGPYYGYTF
TRBJ1-2,TRBV5-1,CASSHGMETVNGYTF
TRBJ1-2,TRBV6-5,CASSLGEGNGYTF
TRBJ2-7,TRBV7-2,CASSPGTRYEQYF
TRBJ2-1,TRBV4-1,CASSQVGPGQGTYNEQFF
TRBJ1-1,TRBV5-1,CASSTATGTLVAEAFF
TRBJ2-5,TRBV20-1,CSAREMWGTGETQYF
TRBJ1-1,TRBV6-1,CASSRQLSNTEAFF
TRBJ1-5,TRBV2,CASSESRGRRQPQHF
TRBJ1-1,TRBV29-1,CSVKDGTGDTEAFF
TRBJ2-3,TRBV6-1,CASSEPGGTDTQYF
TRBJ2-2,TRBV10-3,CAISDPSRGQSGELFF
TRBJ1-2,TRBV20-1,CSARVLTLGDYGYTF
TRBJ2-1,TRBV9,CASSVAPQVDNEQFF
TRBJ2-4,TRBV7-8,CASSPSGGYAKNIQYF
TRBJ1-2,TRBV20-1,CSAAQGDGYTF
TRBJ1-2,TRBV5-1,CASSPEGAGGYTF
TRBJ2-2,TRBV19,CASRTGQRTGELFF
TRBJ1-1,TRBV19,CATRADTEAFF
TRBJ1-1,TRBV10-3,CAISESGVSHGVNTEAFF
TRBJ2-5,TRBV20-1,CSAEIKGGWETQYF
TRBJ2-1,TRBV29-1,CSVWANSPSRYNEQFF
TRBJ1-1,TRBV6-1,CASSHTRGGGAEAFF
TRBJ1-2,TRBV4-2,CASSPERMTNYGYTF
TRBJ1-3,TRBV7-8,CASSLSPSVGEGNTIYF
TRBJ1-3,TRBV11-2,CASSLDIGSWRNTIYF
TRBJ2-2,TRBV11-2,CASSLRTVTGELFF
TRBJ2-2,TRBV7-8,CASSSGNTGELFF
TRBJ2-3,TRBV10-3,CAISVKGADTQNF
TRBJ1-1,TRBV19,CASSQGQKLTLNTEAFF
TRBJ2-5,TRBV18,CASSPPRLSTYQETQYF
TRBJ2-7,TRBV6-5,CASRYGISTYEQYF
TRBJ1-1,TRBV7-6,CASSLVGGWGLNTEALF
TRBJ2-7,TRBV12-3/TRBV12-4,CASSSPTGGVRYEQYF
TRBJ1-2,TRBV5-1,CASSGSANYGYTF
TRBJ2-5,TRBV29-1,CSVKLRGLGETQYF
TRBJ2-2,TRBV10-2,CASINAGELFF
TRBJ1-1,TRBV7-2,CASSENTEAFF
TRBJ1-2,TRBV28,CASSVSGGADYGYTF
TRBJ2-7,TRBV7-8,CASSLGGGEYEQYF
TRBJ2-2,TRBV5-1,CASSLEEVGELFF
TRBJ2-2,TRBV5-1,CASNLGAPITGELFF
TRBJ2-1,TRBV20-1,CSATEGGGYNEQFF
TRBJ2-7,TRBV28,CASSSPGTTSSYEQYF
TRBJ1-4,TRBV5-6,CASSLVAGAREKLFF
TRBJ2-3,TRBV21-1,CARQGTDTQYF
TRBJ1-2,TRBV29-1,CSVGEAYSYGYTF
TRBJ1-2,TRBV6-1,CASRSQGAQYGYTF
TRBJ2-7,TRBV27,CASSLASGGYEQYF
TRBJ1-1,TRBV20-1,CSARTALNTEAFF
TRBJ2-7,TRBV2,CASSGADSYEQYF
TRBJ2-5,TRBV20-1,CSARDHLPGETQYF
TRBJ2-1,TRBV7-7,CASSEDRGTEQFF